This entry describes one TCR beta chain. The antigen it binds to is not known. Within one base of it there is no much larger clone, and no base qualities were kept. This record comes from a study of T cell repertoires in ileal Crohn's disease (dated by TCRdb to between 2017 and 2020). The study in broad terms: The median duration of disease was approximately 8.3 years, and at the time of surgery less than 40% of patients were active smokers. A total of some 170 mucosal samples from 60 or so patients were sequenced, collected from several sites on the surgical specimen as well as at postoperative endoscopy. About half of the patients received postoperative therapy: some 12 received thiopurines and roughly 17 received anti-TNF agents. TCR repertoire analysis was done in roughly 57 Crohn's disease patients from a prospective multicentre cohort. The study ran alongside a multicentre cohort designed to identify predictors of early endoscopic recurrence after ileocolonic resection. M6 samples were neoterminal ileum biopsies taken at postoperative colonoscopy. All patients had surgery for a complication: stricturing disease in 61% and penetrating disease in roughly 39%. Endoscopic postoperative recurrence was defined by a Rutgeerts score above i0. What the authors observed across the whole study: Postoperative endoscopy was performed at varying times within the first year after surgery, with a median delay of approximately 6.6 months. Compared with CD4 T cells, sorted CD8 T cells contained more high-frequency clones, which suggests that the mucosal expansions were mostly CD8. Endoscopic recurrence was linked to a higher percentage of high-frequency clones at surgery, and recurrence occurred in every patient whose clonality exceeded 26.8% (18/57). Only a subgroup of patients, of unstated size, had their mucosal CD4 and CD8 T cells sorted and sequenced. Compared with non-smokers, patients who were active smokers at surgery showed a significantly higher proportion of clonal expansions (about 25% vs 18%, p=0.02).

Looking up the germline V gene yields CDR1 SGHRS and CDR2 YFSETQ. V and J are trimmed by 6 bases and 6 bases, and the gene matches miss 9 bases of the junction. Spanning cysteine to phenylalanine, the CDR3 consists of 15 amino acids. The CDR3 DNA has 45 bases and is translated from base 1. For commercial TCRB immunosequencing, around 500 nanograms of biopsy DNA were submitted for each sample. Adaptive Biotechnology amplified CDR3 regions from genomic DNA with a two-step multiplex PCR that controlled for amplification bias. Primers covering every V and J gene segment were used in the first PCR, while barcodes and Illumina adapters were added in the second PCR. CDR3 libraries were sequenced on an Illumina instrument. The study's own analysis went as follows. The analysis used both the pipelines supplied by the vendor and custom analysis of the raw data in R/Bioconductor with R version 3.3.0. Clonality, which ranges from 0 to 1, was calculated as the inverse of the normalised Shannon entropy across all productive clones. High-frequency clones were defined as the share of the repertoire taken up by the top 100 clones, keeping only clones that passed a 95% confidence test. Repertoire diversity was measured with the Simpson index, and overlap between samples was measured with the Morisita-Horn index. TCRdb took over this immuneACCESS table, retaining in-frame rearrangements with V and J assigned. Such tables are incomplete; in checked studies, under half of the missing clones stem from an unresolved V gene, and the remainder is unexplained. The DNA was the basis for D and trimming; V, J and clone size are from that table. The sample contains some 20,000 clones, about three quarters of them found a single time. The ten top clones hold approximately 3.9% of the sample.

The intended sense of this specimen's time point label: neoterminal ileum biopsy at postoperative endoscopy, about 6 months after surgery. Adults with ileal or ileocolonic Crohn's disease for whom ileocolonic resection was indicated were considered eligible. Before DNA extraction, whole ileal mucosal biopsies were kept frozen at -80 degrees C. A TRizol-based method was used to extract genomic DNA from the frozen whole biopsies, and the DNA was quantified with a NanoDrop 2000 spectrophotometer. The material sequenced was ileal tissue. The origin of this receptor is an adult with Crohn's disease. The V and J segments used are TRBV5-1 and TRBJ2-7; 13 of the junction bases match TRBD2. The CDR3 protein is CASNTGTSGNREQYF. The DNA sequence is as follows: TGCGCCAGCAACACCGGGACTAGCGGGAATCGCGAGCAGTACTTC.